This TCR beta chain was sequenced for a study of T cell responses to AZD1222 COVID-19 vaccine. Study outcomes and limitations: Seropositive AZD1222 recipients at baseline numbered only 5 to 7. Vaccination with two AZD1222 doses was followed by a rise in Spike-specific TCR breadth and depth.

Measured with immunoSEQ multiplex PCR; TCRdb has only the in-frame clones, and not every one. The sample holds about 150,000 clones, 80% to 95% seen once. Concerning this clone: The antigen is not known.

This material consisted of peripheral blood, taken on day 0 of MenACWY control vaccination. This TCR was recovered from an adult in good health.

The CDR3 bases are TGTGCCAGCAGCTTAAAAGGGGCCAACGTCCTGACTTTC. Translating gives CASSLKGANVLTF. The V and J genes are TRBV7-2 and TRBJ2-6; no reliable D call. Germline V gene data show CDR1 as SGHTA and CDR2 as FQGNSA. The CDR3 has 13 amino acids. V lost 2 bases to trimming and J lost 4 bases, with 3 bases between them.